This passage covers 30 T cell receptor beta chains from one sample sequenced in a study of blood T cell repertoires in COVID-19 (dated by TCRdb to the early 2020s). Libraries were constructed by the immunoSEQ multiplex PCR assay. TCRdb provides this immuneACCESS table in a form limited to in-frame rearrangements. Some clones are lacking; in checked studies, under half of them reflect an unresolved V gene, and why the rest are absent is not known. The sample contains approximately 150,000 clones, approximately 87% of them found a single time. Roughly 6.1% of the sample lies in the top ten. Sequencing was done on a sample of peripheral blood. The receptors were sampled from a man older than 75 with acute or convalescent COVID-19.

The CDR3 protein is CASSWGTAVAGESENTDTQYF. Written as DNA, the CDR3 is TGTGCCAGCAGCTGGGGGACGGCGGTAGCGGGAGAAAGTGAGAACACAGATACGCAGTATTTT. V and J are TRBV13 and TRBJ2-3; 9 bases line up with TRBD2. Looked up from germline, CDR1 is PRHDT and CDR2 is FYEKMQ (reference sequence). The CDR3 contains 21 residues. V was clipped by 4 bases and J by 2 bases; unmatched bases: 22.

This chain connects TRBV19 to TRBJ2-3; D may be TRBD1 (6 bases). The CDR3 extends over 14 amino acids. V lost 1 base and J lost 1, with 6 bases in between. Germline-derived CDR1 and CDR2 are LNHDA and SQIVND (reference sequence). As DNA, the CDR3 is TGTGCCAGTAGTATAGGGACAGGCACAGATACGCAGTATTTT. Residues: CASSIGTGTDTQYF.

This rearrangement joins TRBV24-1 to TRBJ1-5; a weak D match, TRBD1 (6 bases). CDR3 length: 13 residues. V shed 4 bases and J shed 7 bases, with 10 bases lying between them. Germline assignment: CDR1 KGHDR and CDR2 SFDVKD. In DNA, the CDR3 is TGTGCCACCAGTGAAACAGGGAACCAGCCCCAGCATTTT. This translates into CATSETGNQPQHF.

The chain has TRBV5-1 and TRBJ1-1; D call uncertain. CDR1 and CDR2 (germline): SGHRS, YFSETQ. Trimming pared 0 bases from V and 7 bases from J, leaving 13 bases between. This CDR3 comprises 14 residues. In DNA form, the CDR3 reads TGCGCCAGCAGCTTGGGCGGAGCCCAATATGAAGCTTTCTTT. This encodes CASSLGGAQYEAFF.

The chain combines TRBV5-1 with TRBJ2-5, with 7 bases fitting TRBD2. Germline CDR1 and CDR2: SGHRS and YFSETQ. V gave up 7 bases and J gave up 6 bases; unmatched junction bases: 12. The CDR3 contains 14 residues. The CDR3 protein is CASWDGGRSQTQYF. CDR3 DNA: TGCGCCAGCTGGGATGGCGGGAGATCCCAGACCCAGTACTTC.

This rearrangement joins TRBV28 to TRBJ1-3; D remains unclear. Germline assignment: CDR1 MDHEN and CDR2 SYDVKM. This CDR3 contains 11 residues. V was clipped by 6 bases and J by 6 bases, with 6 bases between them. DNA of the CDR3: TGTGCCAGCAGACTCATAAACACCATATATTTT. This translates into CASRLINTIYF. The whole variable domain, remainder taken from reference TRBV28 and TRBJ1-3, is DVKVTQSSRYLVKRTGEKVFLECVQDMDHENMFWYRQDPGLGLRLIYFSYDVKMKEKGDIPEGYSVSREKKERFSLILESASTNQTSMYLCASRLINTIYFGEGSWLTVV.

This chain joins TRBV4-1 and TRBJ2-2; 12 bases are shared with TRBD2. Germline values: CDR1 MGHRA, CDR2 YSYEKL. This CDR3 is 15 amino acids long. Losses at the gene ends were 4 bases for V and 4 bases for J; bases not matched to a gene: 1. DNA for the CDR3: TGCGCCAGCAGCCCGACTAGCGGGAGCACCGGGGAGCTGTTTTTT. Translating gives CASSPTSGSTGELFF.

This rearrangement joins TRBV28 to TRBJ1-1; 7 bases map to TRBD1. Losses at the gene ends were 7 bases for V and 0 bases for J; bases not matched to a gene: 2. Per the germline V gene, CDR1 is MDHEN and CDR2 is SYDVKM. CDR3 length: 13 residues. CDR3 region: CASKQGMNTEAFF. The CDR3 DNA sequence: TGTGCCAGCAAACAGGGGATGAACACTGAAGCTTTCTTT.

This clone has a single count. DNA for the CDR3: TGCGCCAGCAGCCAAGGAGCGGGGGCCGAGGGCGAGCAGTACTTC. It codes for CASSQGAGAEGEQYF. The chain is built from TRBV4-1 and TRBJ2-7; 8 bases are a match to TRBD2. Germline trimming cut 1 base from V and 6 bases from J; bases unmatched to any gene: 8. The CDR3 extends over 15 amino acids. Germline lookup yields CDR1 MGHRA and CDR2 YSYEKL.

The rearrangement links TRBV3-1 (or the pseudogene TRBV3-2) to TRBJ2-3; 10 nucleotides line up with TRBD2. In germline, CDR1 is LGHDT, CDR2 YNNKEL (reference sequence). The V and J ends lost 3 bases and 3 bases, in that order; junction bases with no gene match: 15. CDR3 length: 19 amino acids. CDR3 in amino acids: CASSQTSGPARSRTDTQYF. In nucleotides, the CDR3 is TGTGCCAGCAGCCAGACTAGCGGGCCGGCCCGATCGAGAACAGATACGCAGTATTTT.

The chain joins TRBV19 to TRBJ2-2; D is unclear. In germline, CDR1 is LNHDA, CDR2 SQIVND (reference sequence). Trimming pared 2 bases from V and 1 base from J, leaving 2 bases between. The CDR3 consists of 13 residues. DNA of the CDR3: TGTGCCAGTAGTATACTGAACACCGGGGAGCTGTTTTTT. It codes for CASSILNTGELFF.

The rearrangement links TRBV27 to TRBJ1-1; 8 bases are a match to TRBD1. The CDR3 totals 15 residues. CDR1 MNHEY and CDR2 SMNVEV come from the germline V gene (reference sequence). Trimming cost V 9 bases and J 1 base; bases outside gene matches: 10. CDR3 coding DNA: TGTGCCAGTTCCTTTGGGACAGGAGCGAACACTGAAGCTTTCTTT. This gives the protein CASSFGTGANTEAFF.

A note on this clone: Other nucleotide sequences in the sample specify the same CDR3. The chain links TRBV4-1 to TRBJ1-4; tentatively, D is TRBD1 (5 bases). Germline V gives CDR1 MGHRA, CDR2 YSYEKL. V lost 4 bases and J 2 bases, leaving 14 bases between the germline ends. The CDR3 has 16 residues. The CDR3: CASSRGREGTNEKLFF. The CDR3 DNA is TGCGCCAGCAGCCGAGGCAGGGAGGGCACTAATGAAAAACTGTTTTTT.

This clone is a singleton in its sample. This rearrangement joins TRBV3-1 (or the pseudogene TRBV3-2) to TRBJ1-6; D is perhaps TRBD1 (5 bases). Looked up from germline, CDR1 is LGHDT and CDR2 is YNNKEL (reference sequence). V was trimmed by 7 bases and J by 7 bases, leaving 17 bases between them. The CDR3 has 15 amino acids. The CDR3 DNA reads as TGTGCCAGCAACCGAAACCCCGGGGGGAATTCACCCCTCCACTTT. Translation: CASNRNPGGNSPLHF.

The chain couples TRBV14 to TRBJ2-7, with a weak D call TRBD1 (6 bases). The ends were cut back, 6 bases at V and 4 bases at J, with 7 bases in the middle. This CDR3 spans 11 amino acids. Germline V gives CDR1 SGHDN, CDR2 FVKESK. The CDR3 here is CASSDRYEQYF. DNA for the CDR3: TGTGCCAGCAGTGACAGGTACGAGCAGTACTTC.

J is TRBJ1-6 and V is TRBV11-2; TRBD1 matches 10 bases. There are 15 residues in the CDR3. Germline CDR1 SGHAT, CDR2 FQNNGV. V lost 5 bases, J lost 10 bases, and 8 bases stayed unmatched. CDR3 nucleotides: TGTGCCAGCAGCCCCCGGACAGGGGGTACGTCACCCCTCCACTTT. Its translation: CASSPRTGGTSPLHF.

The rearrangement uses TRBV10-3 and TRBJ2-2; 8 bases align to TRBD2. CDR1 is ENHRY and CDR2 is SYGVKD in the germline V gene. With V trimmed by 9 bases and J by 0 bases, 6 bases remained unmatched. The CDR3 consists of 15 residues. The CDR3 DNA reads as TGTGCCATGCAACCGGGACTAGCGAACACCGGGGAGCTGTTTTTT. Protein sequence: CAMQPGLANTGELFF.

The rearrangement uses TRBV11-2 and TRBJ1-2; D is uncertain. CDR3 length equals 14 residues. With 1 base removed from V and 4 bases from J, the gap between germline ends came to 10 bases. Germline CDR1 and CDR2: SGHAT and FQNNGV. The CDR3 loop is CASSLGTASYGYTF. CDR3 sequence (DNA): TGTGCCAGCAGCTTAGGGACTGCGAGCTATGGCTACACCTTC. The full variable domain, with the rest looked up from reference TRBV11-2 and TRBJ1-2, is EAGVAQSPRYKIIEKRQSVAFWCNPISGHATLYWYQQILGQGPKLLIQFQNNGVVDDSQLPKDRFSAERLKGVDSTLKIQPAKLEDSAVYLCASSLGTASYGYTFGSGTRLTVV.

The rearrangement uses TRBV6-6 and TRBJ2-3; D not certain. Germline CDR1 is MNHNY and CDR2 is SVGAGI (reference sequence). The V end lost 0 bases, the J end lost 2 bases, and 12 bases lay between the germline ends. The CDR3 covers 16 residues. CDR3 amino acids: CASSYSVSYPTDTQYF. Here the CDR3 DNA reads TGTGCCAGCAGTTACTCAGTATCCTATCCCACAGATACGCAGTATTTT.

A note on this clone: This sample also contains other DNA sequences that code for the same CDR3. The genes are TRBV18 and TRBJ1-3, with 9 positions matching TRBD1. V was pared by 3 bases and J by 0 bases, with 3 bases of the junction left unmatched. This CDR3 comprises 16 residues. Germline loops: CDR1 KGHSH, CDR2 LQKENI. The CDR3: CASSPGQGGSGNTIYF. CDR3 nucleotide sequence: TGTGCCAGCTCACCGGGACAGGGAGGCTCTGGAAACACCATATATTTT.

The CDR3 sequence is CASSEWPRTGGNTIYF. CDR3 nucleotide sequence: TGTGCCAGCAGTGAATGGCCCCGGACAGGAGGAAACACCATATATTTT. The V and J genes are TRBV6-1 and TRBJ1-3; 7 nucleotides align to TRBD1. CDR1 is MNHNS and CDR2 is SASEGT in the germline V gene. The CDR3 sequence is 16 residues long. The V and J ends lost 2 bases and 4 bases, in that order; junction bases with no gene match: 8.

The chain employs TRBV9 and TRBJ2-2, with 7 bases lining up with TRBD1. This CDR3 has 15 residues. The germline V gene encodes CDR1 SGDLS and CDR2 YYNGEE. With 7 bases clipped from V and 1 base from J, the junction kept 7 bases outside the gene matches. The CDR3 coding sequence is TGTGCCAGCTGCCCGGGGACAGAGAACACCGGGGAGCTGTTTTTT. It translates to CASCPGTENTGELFF.

The V call is TRBV2, the J call TRBJ1-2; D uncertain. V was pared by 2 bases and J by 8 bases, with 12 bases between. Germline lookup yields CDR1 SNHLY and CDR2 FYNNEI. The CDR3 spans 13 residues. CDR3 region: CASSEQVFRGYTF. In DNA, the CDR3 is TGTGCCAGCAGTGAACAGGTTTTTCGGGGCTACACCTTC.

The rearrangement links TRBV7-6 to TRBJ1-4; 7 bases agree with TRBD1. Germline CDR1 SGHVS, CDR2 FNYEAQ. CDR3 length: 15 residues. V lost 5 bases, J lost 5 bases, and 8 bases stayed unmatched. The CDR3 protein is CASSDTQGMNEKLFF. The CDR3 DNA sequence: TGTGCCAGCAGCGATACACAGGGGATGAATGAAAAACTGTTTTTT.

This chain joins TRBV5-1 and TRBJ1-3; 7 positions match TRBD1. V shed 0 bases and J 0 bases; nucleotides not matched to a gene: 3. Germline loops: CDR1 SGHRS, CDR2 YFSETQ. The CDR3 has 16 amino acids. The CDR3 loop reads CASSLEGTASGNTIYF. The CDR3 nucleotides are TGCGCCAGCAGCTTGGAAGGGACAGCCTCTGGAAACACCATATATTTT. Filled out from reference TRBV5-1 and TRBJ1-3, the complete variable domain reads KAGVTQTPRYLIKTRGQQVTLSCSPISGHRSVSWYQQTPGQGLQFLFEYFSETQRNKGNFPGRFSGRQFSNSRSEMNVSTLELGDSALYLCASSLEGTASGNTIYFGEGSWLTVV.

The V call is TRBV11-3, the J call TRBJ1-1; 8 bases align to TRBD1. Germline CDR1 and CDR2: SGHNT and YENEEA. The CDR3 sequence is 14 residues long. V shed 5 bases, J shed 1 base, and the junction held 3 bases outside the gene matches. The CDR3 DNA follows: TGTGCCAGCAGCCGGACAGGGCCGAACACTGAAGCTTTCTTT. Its protein is CASSRTGPNTEAFF.

The genes are TRBV7-9 and TRBJ2-1; TRBD2 aligns across 10 bases. CDR3 length equals 15 residues. Per germline, CDR1 SEHNR and CDR2 FQNEAQ (reference sequence). V lost 5 bases, J lost 6 bases, and 7 bases stayed unmatched. CDR3 residues: CASSPPGTSANEQFF. For the CDR3, the DNA is TGTGCCAGCAGCCCCCCCGGGACTAGCGCCAATGAGCAGTTCTTC.

The chain carries TRBV19 and TRBJ1-1, with 9 bases identical to TRBD1. CDR1 is LNHDA, CDR2 SQIVND, per germline (reference sequence). The CDR3 contains 15 residues. J gave up 6 bases and V 5 bases, and 10 bases lay outside the gene matches. The CDR3 loop is CASSSTGTGYPEAFF. DNA for the CDR3: TGTGCCAGTAGTTCGACCGGGACAGGGTATCCTGAAGCTTTCTTT.

The chain uses TRBV15 and TRBJ1-1; 7 bases match TRBD1. J gave up 8 bases and V 0 bases, and 12 bases lay outside the gene matches. The CDR3 totals 16 residues. The V gene's germline CDR1 is LNHNV and CDR2 YYDKDF (reference sequence). CDR3 sequence (DNA): TGTGCCACCAGCAGAGATCTGTTGACAGGGCGCGGAGAAGCTTTCTTT. It codes for CATSRDLLTGRGEAFF.

CDR3 sequence (DNA): TGTGCCAGCAAATGGGCTAGCGGGGGTTACACCGGGGAGCTGTTTTTT. Translation: CASKWASGGYTGELFF. This chain joins TRBV27 and TRBJ2-2, with 10 bases that match TRBD2. In germline, CDR1 is MNHEY, CDR2 SMNVEV (reference sequence). The CDR3 contains 16 residues. Trimming cost V 7 bases and J 3 bases; bases outside gene matches: 8.